A selection of T cell receptor beta chains follows, all from one sample in a study of T cell changes during pregnancy in multiple sclerosis. Some clones are missing from TCRdb's copy, which holds only in-frame ones; the method was immunoSEQ multiplex PCR. The table has approximately 44,000 clones, 92% seen once. Sequencing was performed on CD4+ T cells from peripheral blood mononuclear cells, taken in the third trimester of pregnancy. These receptors were obtained from a female donor with multiple sclerosis, enrolled in a pregnancy study. CDR3s include the opening cysteine and the closing phenylalanine or tryptophan. D genes are given only for firm matches. Clone size is stated in some rows and not others, as once, few, many or a class when expanded.

TRBV6-4	NA	NA	TRBJ2-2	TGTGCCAGCAGTCAACAGTCCACCGGGGAGCTGTTTTTT	CASSQQSTGELFF
TRBV5-4	TRBD1	NA	TRBJ1-5	TGTGCCAGCAGCCCAGGGACAGGATTCGATCAGCCCCAGCATTTT	CASSPGTGFDQPQHF
TRBV6-1	TRBD2	NA	TRBJ2-1	TGTGCCAGCAGTGAACAAGTAGCGGGAGGGCCTGAGCAGTTCTTC	CASSEQVAGGPEQFF
TRBV5-1	TRBD2	NA	TRBJ2-5	TGCGCCAGCAGCATGACTAGCGACATCCTTGAGACCCAGTACTTC	CASSMTSDILETQYF
TRBV10-3	TRBD2	once	TRBJ2-7	TGTGCCATCCTAGCGGGAGAGGCCAACGAGCAGTACTTC	CAILAGEANEQYF
TRBV16	NA	once	TRBJ1-2	TGTGCCAGCAGCCAATTGCAGGACTATCGTACTGGCTACACCTTC	CASSQLQDYRTGYTF
TRBV9	TRBD1	NA	TRBJ1-3	TGTGCCAGCAGCGTCCACCAAGGGGGCTCAAGCTCTGGAAACACCATATATTTT	CASSVHQGGSSSGNTIYF
TRBV4-3	TRBD2	NA	TRBJ2-7	TGCGCCAGCAGCCAAGCGGGGGGCGAGCAGTACTTC	CASSQAGGEQYF
TRBV7-9	TRBD2	NA	TRBJ2-5	TGTGCCAGCAGCTTAGCGAAGCTAGCGGACCAAGAGACCCAGTACTTC	CASSLAKLADQETQYF
TRBV5-1	NA	NA	TRBJ2-3	TGCGCCAGCAGCTTGGGGCAAATAGATACGCAGTATTTT	CASSLGQIDTQYF
TRBV6-5	TRBD2	NA	TRBJ2-1	TGTGCCAGCAGTTTTCGATCGGCGGGAGCCAACAATGAGCAGTTCTTC	CASSFRSAGANNEQFF
TRBV19	TRBD1	NA	TRBJ2-7	TGTGCCAGCGGACCGGGACAGGGCCCCTCCGAGCAGTACTTC	CASGPGQGPSEQYF
TRBV15	NA	NA	TRBJ1-5	TGTGCCACCAGCAGAGATATTGGTCCCGCGGCCTCCGGTCAGCCCCAGCATTTT	CATSRDIGPAASGQPQHF
TRBV18	TRBD1	NA	TRBJ2-7	TGTGCCAGCTCACCCTCCGGGACAGGGGCCCCCTACGAGCAGTACTTC	CASSPSGTGAPYEQYF
TRBV9	TRBD1	NA	TRBJ2-3	TGTGCCAGCAGCGAGGGACAGATCGAGAGGGATACGCAGTATTTT	CASSEGQIERDTQYF
TRBV5-1	TRBD1	NA	TRBJ2-7	TGCGCCAGCAGCCTAGACGGGACAGGGGGGCCCTACGAGCAGTACTTC	CASSLDGTGGPYEQYF
TRBV7-2	TRBD2	once	TRBJ2-1	TGTGCCAGCAGCTTGTTCGGGGGGGATGATGAGCAGTTCTTC	CASSLFGGDDEQFF
TRBV28	NA	NA	TRBJ2-5	TGTGCCAGCAGATCAACAGGGGCGGGGGAGACCCAGTACTTC	CASRSTGAGETQYF
TRBV6-5	NA	NA	TRBJ2-5	TGTGCCAGCAGTCCCTCCCGGGTCCAAGAGACCCAGTACTTC	CASSPSRVQETQYF
TRBV5-1	TRBD2	NA	TRBJ2-1	TGCGCCAGCAGCTTGGCCCCCGGGACTAGCGGATATCATGAGCAGTTCTTC	CASSLAPGTSGYHEQFF
TRBV20-1	NA	NA	TRBJ2-7	TGCAGTGCCGGGGGTGGAGGCGAGCAGTACTTC	CSAGGGGEQYF
TRBV5-5	TRBD2	NA	TRBJ2-1	TGTGCCAGCAGCTTGGTTGGGGCGGGAGGGAATGAGCAGTTCTTC	CASSLVGAGGNEQFF
TRBV6-4	NA	NA	TRBJ2-7	TGTGCCAGCAGTGACGAGGACAGCCTAGAGCAGTACTTC	CASSDEDSLEQYF
TRBV7-2	TRBD1	NA	TRBJ2-3	TGTGCCAGCAGCTCAGGTTGGGGGACAGGGCGGGATACGCAGTATTTT	CASSSGWGTGRDTQYF
TRBV19	NA	NA	TRBJ2-3	TGTGCCAGTAGTAGCGGACTCAGCACAGATACGCAGTATTTT	CASSSGLSTDTQYF
TRBV27	NA	NA	TRBJ2-1	TGTGCCAGCAGTTTATCTCCACTAGTTTACAATGAGCAGTTCTTC	CASSLSPLVYNEQFF
TRBV4-2	TRBD2	NA	TRBJ2-3	TGTGCCAGCAGCCAAGATCGCCCCGGGAGGGGCCCAGATACGCAGTATTTT	CASSQDRPGRGPDTQYF
TRBV19	TRBD1	NA	TRBJ1-1	TGTGCCAGTAGTCCCGGGACAGCAACCTTGGGGACTGAAGCTTTCTTT	CASSPGTATLGTEAFF
TRBV7-6	TRBD1	NA	TRBJ2-5	TGTGCCAGCAGCTTAGCGCTCCAAGACAGGGCTCAAGAGACCCAGTACTTC	CASSLALQDRAQETQYF
TRBV19	NA	NA	TRBJ2-2	TGTGCCAGTAGTATTAGCCACCTCACCGGGGAGCTGTTTTTT	CASSISHLTGELFF